The 10 T cell receptor beta chains listed next were all sequenced from one sample in a study of OX40 agonist ivuxolimab in advanced cancers. The method behind the library was the immunoSEQ multiplex PCR assay. Drawn from immuneACCESS, this table holds only the in-frame rearrangements with V and J called that TCRdb kept. Clones are partly lost; checked studies trace under half to an unresolved V gene and leave the rest unexplained. This sample gives 68,000 or so clones in total; roughly 88% of them show up just once. The ten most abundant clones make up around 8.2% of the sample. The input for sequencing was CD4+ or CD8+ T cells sorted from blood, taken in a trial of the OX40 agonist ivuxolimab. The receptors were sampled from an adult with an advanced solid tumor such as melanoma, head and neck, liver or kidney cancer.

The chain links TRBV14 to TRBJ2-1; D remains ambiguous. Germline V gene sequence: CDR1 SGHDN, CDR2 FVKESK. Trimming pared 3 bases from V and 4 bases from J, leaving 10 bases between. The CDR3 extends over 14 amino acids. The CDR3 protein is CASSHAKGYNEQFF. In DNA form, the CDR3 reads TGTGCCAGCAGCCATGCCAAGGGATACAATGAGCAGTTCTTC.

The rearrangement joins TRBV6-6 to TRBJ2-2; D uncertain. The germline CDR1 and CDR2 sequences are MNHNY and SVGAGI (reference sequence). CDR3 length equals 12 residues. Trimming took 4 bases from V and 8 from J, leaving 8 bases between them. The CDR3: CASSSVWGELFF. In nucleotides, the CDR3 is TGTGCCAGCAGTTCCGTATGGGGGGAGCTGTTTTTT.

The CDR3, as DNA: TGTGCCAGCAGTTCCTCTAGCGGGGGGCGCGCCGGGGAGCTGTTTTTT. Protein sequence: CASSSSSGGRAGELFF. The chain links TRBV28 to TRBJ2-2; 11 positions agree with TRBD2. The CDR3 has 16 amino acids. Looked up from germline, CDR1 is MDHEN and CDR2 is SYDVKM. V dropped 4 bases and J dropped 6; count of bases not matched to a gene: 7.

The chain links TRBV30 to TRBJ1-1; 9 nucleotides align to TRBD1. From germline, CDR1 is GTSNPN and CDR2 SVGIG (reference sequence). The junction had 5 bases not matched to a gene; V was cut back by 5 bases and J by 4 bases. The CDR3 has 13 residues. CDR3 sequence (DNA): TGTGCCTGGGGACAGGGGTTGGGCACTGAAGCTTTCTTT. Protein sequence: CAWGQGLGTEAFF.

The chain's CDR3 is CASSMLWRQGPSPDGYTF. CDR3 bases: TGTGCCAGTAGTATGCTATGGAGACAGGGTCCCTCCCCGGATGGCTACACCTTC. The rearrangement links TRBV19 to TRBJ1-2, with 7 bases lining up with TRBD1. The CDR3 contains 18 residues. V trimming: 3 bases; J trimming: 6 bases; junction bases outside the gene matches: 19. CDR1 is LNHDA, CDR2 SQIVND, per germline (reference sequence).

The chain links TRBV5-1 to TRBJ2-7, with a possible D match to TRBD2 (6 bases). This CDR3 region has 16 residues. With 4 bases removed from V and 6 bases from J, the gap between germline ends came to 23 bases. Looked up from germline, CDR1 is SGHRS and CDR2 is YFSETQ. CDR3 region: CASSSNRDFIGGEQYF. The CDR3 DNA sequence: TGCGCCAGCAGCAGCAACCGGGATTTCATCGGGGGCGAGCAGTACTTC. Complete variable domain (other parts from reference TRBV5-1 and TRBJ2-7): KAGVTQTPRYLIKTRGQQVTLSCSPISGHRSVSWYQQTPGQGLQFLFEYFSETQRNKGNFPGRFSGRQFSNSRSEMNVSTLELGDSALYLCASSSNRDFIGGEQYFGPGTRLTVT.

The J gene is TRBJ2-7, the V gene TRBV11-1, with TRBD1 matching over 8 bases. CDR1 SGHAT and CDR2 FQDESV come from the germline V gene (reference sequence). The V segment lost 0 bases and the J segment 2 bases; nucleotides outside the gene matches: 9. The CDR3 is 17 amino acids. This CDR3 is CASSLASQGVLPYEQYF. The CDR3 DNA is TGTGCCAGCAGCTTAGCCTCACAGGGGGTGCTCCCCTACGAGCAGTACTTC.

This rearrangement joins TRBV11-2 to TRBJ1-1; D not certain. With 5 bases removed from V and 7 bases from J, the gap between germline ends came to 8 bases. The CDR3 totals 11 residues. Per the germline V gene, CDR1 is SGHAT and CDR2 is FQNNGV. The DNA of the CDR3 is TGTGCCAGCAGCCCTAAATTTGAAGCTTTCTTT. It translates to CASSPKFEAFF. The variable domain in full, completed from reference TRBV11-2 and TRBJ1-1, reads EAGVAQSPRYKIIEKRQSVAFWCNPISGHATLYWYQQILGQGPKLLIQFQNNGVVDDSQLPKDRFSAERLKGVDSTLKIQPAKLEDSAVYLCASSPKFEAFFGQGTRLTVV.

In this sample, this clone turned up a few times. This chain connects TRBV11-2 to TRBJ2-7; TRBD2 agrees at 8 bases. Germline values: CDR1 SGHAT, CDR2 FQNNGV. The CDR3 has 13 residues. V shed 5 bases and J 7 bases; nucleotides not matched to a gene: 7. In nucleotides, the CDR3 is TGTGCCAGCAGCCCCCTCGGGGGGGAAGAGCAGTACTTC. Translated, it gives CASSPLGGEEQYF.

V gene TRBV6-1 combines with J gene TRBJ2-3; TRBD1 or TRBD2 may be the D gene (6 bases each). V was trimmed by 1 base and J by 4 bases, leaving 12 bases between them. CDR1 and CDR2 from the germline V gene are MNHNS and SASEGT. The CDR3 is made up of 15 amino acids. The CDR3 DNA sequence: TGTGCCAGCAGTGAAGTGGGGGGCGCAGCAGATACGCAGTATTTT. It codes for CASSEVGGAADTQYF.